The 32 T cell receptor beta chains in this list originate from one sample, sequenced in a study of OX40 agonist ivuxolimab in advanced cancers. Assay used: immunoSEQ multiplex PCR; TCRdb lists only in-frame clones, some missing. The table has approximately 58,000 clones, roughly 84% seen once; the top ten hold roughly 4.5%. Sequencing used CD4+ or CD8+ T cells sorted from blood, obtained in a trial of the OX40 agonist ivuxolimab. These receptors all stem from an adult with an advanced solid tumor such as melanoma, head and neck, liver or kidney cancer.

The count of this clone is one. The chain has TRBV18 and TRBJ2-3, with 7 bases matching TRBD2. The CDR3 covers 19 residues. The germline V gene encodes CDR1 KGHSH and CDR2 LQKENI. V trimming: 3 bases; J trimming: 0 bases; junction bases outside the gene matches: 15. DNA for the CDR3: TGTGCCAGCTCACCGGGGTGGAGCGGGAACACCTATAGCACAGATACGCAGTATTTT. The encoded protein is CASSPGWSGNTYSTDTQYF.

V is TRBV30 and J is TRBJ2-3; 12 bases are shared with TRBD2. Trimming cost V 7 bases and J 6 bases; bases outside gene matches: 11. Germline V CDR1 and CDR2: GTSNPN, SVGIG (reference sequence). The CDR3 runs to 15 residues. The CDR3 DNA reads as TGTGCCTTATCCCCTAGCGGGAGGGCCTCCGATACGCAGTATTTT. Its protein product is CALSPSGRASDTQYF.

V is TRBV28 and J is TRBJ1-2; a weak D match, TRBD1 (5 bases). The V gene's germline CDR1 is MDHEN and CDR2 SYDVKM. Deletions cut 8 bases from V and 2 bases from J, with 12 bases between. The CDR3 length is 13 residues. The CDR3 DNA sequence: TGTGCCAGCGGGGGGAAAGGGAACTATGGCTACACCTTC. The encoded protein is CASGGKGNYGYTF.

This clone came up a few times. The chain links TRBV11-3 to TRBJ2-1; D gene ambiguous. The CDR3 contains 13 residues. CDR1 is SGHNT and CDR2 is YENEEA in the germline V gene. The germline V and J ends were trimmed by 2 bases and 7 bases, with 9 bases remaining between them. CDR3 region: CASSLNSLNEQFF. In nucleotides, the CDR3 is TGTGCCAGCAGCTTAAACAGTCTGAATGAGCAGTTCTTC.

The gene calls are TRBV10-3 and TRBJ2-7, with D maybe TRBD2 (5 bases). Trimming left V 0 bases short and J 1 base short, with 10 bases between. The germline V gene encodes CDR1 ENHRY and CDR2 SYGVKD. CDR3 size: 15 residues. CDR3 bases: TGTGCCATCAGTGAGTCAGATAGCGAATCCTACGAGCAGTACTTC. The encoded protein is CAISESDSESYEQYF.

The CDR3 sequence is CASSHMLADQETQYF. DNA for the CDR3: TGTGCCAGCAGCCACATGTTAGCCGACCAAGAGACCCAGTACTTC. V usage is TRBV11-2 and J usage is TRBJ2-5; no reliable D call. This CDR3 comprises 15 residues. Germline V gives CDR1 SGHAT, CDR2 FQNNGV. Trimming removed 5 bases at V and 0 bases at J, with 13 bases between.

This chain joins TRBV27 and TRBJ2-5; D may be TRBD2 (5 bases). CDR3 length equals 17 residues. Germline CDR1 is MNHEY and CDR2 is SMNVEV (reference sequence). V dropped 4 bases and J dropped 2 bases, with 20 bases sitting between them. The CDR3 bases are TGTGCCAGCAGTTCCTCCCCCCTTGCGGGTATTCAAGAGACCCAGTACTTC. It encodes CASSSSPLAGIQETQYF.

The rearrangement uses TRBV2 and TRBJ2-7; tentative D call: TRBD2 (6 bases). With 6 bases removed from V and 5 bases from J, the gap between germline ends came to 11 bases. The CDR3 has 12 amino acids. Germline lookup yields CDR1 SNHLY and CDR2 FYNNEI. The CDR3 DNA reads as TGTGCCAGCAGCCAGACTAGAGACGAGCAGTACTTC. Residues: CASSQTRDEQYF.

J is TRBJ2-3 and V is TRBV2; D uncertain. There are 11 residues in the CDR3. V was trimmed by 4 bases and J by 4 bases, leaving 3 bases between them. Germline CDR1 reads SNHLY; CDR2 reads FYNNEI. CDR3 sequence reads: CASSAADTQYF. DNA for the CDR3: TGTGCCAGCAGTGCAGCAGATACGCAGTATTTT. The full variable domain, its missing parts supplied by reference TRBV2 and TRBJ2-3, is EPEVTQTPSHQVTQMGQEVILRCVPISNHLYFYWYRQILGQKVEFLVSFYNNEISEKSEIFDDQFSVERPDGSNFTLKIRSTKLEDSAMYFCASSAADTQYFGPGTRLTVL.

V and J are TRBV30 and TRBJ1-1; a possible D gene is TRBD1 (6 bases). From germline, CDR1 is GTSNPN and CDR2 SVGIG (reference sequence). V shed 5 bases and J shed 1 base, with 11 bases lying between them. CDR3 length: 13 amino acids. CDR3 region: CAWEPGANTEAFF. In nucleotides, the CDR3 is TGTGCCTGGGAACCAGGGGCGAACACTGAAGCTTTCTTT. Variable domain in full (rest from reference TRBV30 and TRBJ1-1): SQTIHQWPATLVQPVGSPLSLECTVEGTSNPNLYWYRQAAGRGLQLLFYSVGIGQISSEVPQNLSASRPQDRQFILSSKKLLLSDSGFYLCAWEPGANTEAFFGQGTRLTVV.

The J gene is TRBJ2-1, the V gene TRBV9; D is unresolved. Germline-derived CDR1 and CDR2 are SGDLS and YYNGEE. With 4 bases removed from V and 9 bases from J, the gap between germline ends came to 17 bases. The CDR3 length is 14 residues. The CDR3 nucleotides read TGTGCCAGCAGCTTTACTACTCCGAGCTCTGAGCAGTTCTTC. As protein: CASSFTTPSSEQFF.

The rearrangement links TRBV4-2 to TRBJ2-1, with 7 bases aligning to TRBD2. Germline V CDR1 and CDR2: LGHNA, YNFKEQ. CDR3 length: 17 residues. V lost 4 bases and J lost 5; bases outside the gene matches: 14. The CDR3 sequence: CASSPTPWGRANNEQFF. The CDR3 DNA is TGTGCCAGCAGCCCAACGCCATGGGGGAGGGCCAACAATGAGCAGTTCTTC.

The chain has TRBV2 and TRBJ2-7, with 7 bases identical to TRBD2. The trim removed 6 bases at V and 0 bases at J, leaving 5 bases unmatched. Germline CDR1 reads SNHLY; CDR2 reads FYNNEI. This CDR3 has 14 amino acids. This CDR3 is CASRERGNSYEQYF. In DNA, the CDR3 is TGTGCCAGCAGAGAGCGGGGAAACTCCTACGAGCAGTACTTC.

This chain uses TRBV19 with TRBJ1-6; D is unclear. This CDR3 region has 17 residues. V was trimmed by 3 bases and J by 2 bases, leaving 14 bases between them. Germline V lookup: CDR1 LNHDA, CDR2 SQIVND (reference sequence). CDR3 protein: CASSMDGDGPYNSPLHF. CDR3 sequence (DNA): TGTGCCAGTAGTATGGACGGAGACGGCCCCTATAATTCACCCCTCCACTTT.

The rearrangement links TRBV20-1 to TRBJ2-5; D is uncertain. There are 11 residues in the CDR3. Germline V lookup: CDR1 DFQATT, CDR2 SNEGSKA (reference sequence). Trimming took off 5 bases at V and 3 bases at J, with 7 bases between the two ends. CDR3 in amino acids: CSAAPEETQYF. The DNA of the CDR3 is TGCAGTGCTGCCCCGGAAGAGACCCAGTACTTC.

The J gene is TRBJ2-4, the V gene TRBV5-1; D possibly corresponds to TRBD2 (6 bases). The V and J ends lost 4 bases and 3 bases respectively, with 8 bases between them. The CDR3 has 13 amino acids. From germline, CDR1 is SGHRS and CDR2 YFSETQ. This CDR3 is CASSDGGKNIQYF. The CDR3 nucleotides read TGCGCCAGCAGCGACGGGGGCAAAAACATTCAGTACTTC.

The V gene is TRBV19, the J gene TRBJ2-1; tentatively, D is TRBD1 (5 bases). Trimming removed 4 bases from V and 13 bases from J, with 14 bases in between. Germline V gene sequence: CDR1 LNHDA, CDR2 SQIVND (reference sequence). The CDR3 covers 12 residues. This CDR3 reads CASSTYDSSQFF. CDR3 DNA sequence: TGTGCCAGTAGTACCTATGACAGCTCCCAGTTCTTC.

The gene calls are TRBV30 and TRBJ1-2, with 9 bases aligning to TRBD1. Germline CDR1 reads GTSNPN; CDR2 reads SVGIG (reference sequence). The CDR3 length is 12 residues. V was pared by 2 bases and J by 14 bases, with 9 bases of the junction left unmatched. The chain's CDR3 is CAWSITQGAITF. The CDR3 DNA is TGTGCCTGGAGTATCACACAGGGGGCGATTACCTTC.

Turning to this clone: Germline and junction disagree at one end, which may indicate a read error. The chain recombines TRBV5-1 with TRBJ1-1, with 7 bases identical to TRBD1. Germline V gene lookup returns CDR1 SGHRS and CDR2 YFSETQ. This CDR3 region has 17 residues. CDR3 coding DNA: TGCGCCAGCGGACAGGTGCCGGGCCTGGGGGTGAAAACTGAAGCTTTCTTT. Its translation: CASGQVPGLGVKTEAFF.

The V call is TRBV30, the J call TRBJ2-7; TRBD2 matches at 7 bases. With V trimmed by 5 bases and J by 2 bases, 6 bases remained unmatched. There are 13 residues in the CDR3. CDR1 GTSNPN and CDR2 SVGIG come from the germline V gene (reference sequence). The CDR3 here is CAWSLAEPYEQYF. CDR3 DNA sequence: TGTGCCTGGTCCCTAGCGGAACCCTACGAGCAGTACTTC.

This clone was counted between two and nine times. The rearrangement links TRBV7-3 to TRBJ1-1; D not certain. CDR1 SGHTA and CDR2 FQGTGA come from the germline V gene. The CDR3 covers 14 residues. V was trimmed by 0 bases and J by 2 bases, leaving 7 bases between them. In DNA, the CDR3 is TGTGCCAGCAGCTTAACGCCCAGAAACACTGAAGCTTTCTTT. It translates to CASSLTPRNTEAFF.

This CDR3 reads CASSQSVSYPYEQYF. For the CDR3, the DNA is TGCGCCAGCAGTCAATCGGTGAGTTACCCCTACGAGCAGTACTTC. The V and J genes are TRBV23-1 and TRBJ2-5, with D unresolved. Judging by the DNA end, TRBJ2-7 fits better; the J call may be wrong. Being an ORF, TRBV23-1 has a function that is uncertain. The CDR3 has 15 residues.

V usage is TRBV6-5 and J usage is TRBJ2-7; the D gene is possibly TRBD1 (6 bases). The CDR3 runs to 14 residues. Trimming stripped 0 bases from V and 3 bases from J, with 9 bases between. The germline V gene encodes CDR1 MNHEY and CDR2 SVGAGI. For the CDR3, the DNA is TGTGCCAGCAGTTACTCAAAACAGGGCTACGAGCAGTACTTC. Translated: CASSYSKQGYEQYF.

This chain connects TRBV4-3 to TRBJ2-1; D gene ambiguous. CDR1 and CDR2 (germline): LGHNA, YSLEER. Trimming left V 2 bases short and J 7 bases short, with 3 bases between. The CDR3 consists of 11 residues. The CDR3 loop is CASSQMNEQFF. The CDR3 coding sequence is TGCGCCAGCAGCCAAATGAATGAGCAGTTCTTC.

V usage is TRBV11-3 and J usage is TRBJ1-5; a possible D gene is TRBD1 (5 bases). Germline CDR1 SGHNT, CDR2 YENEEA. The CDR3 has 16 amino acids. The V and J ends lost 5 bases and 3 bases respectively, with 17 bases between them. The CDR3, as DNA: TGTGCCAGCAGCCCTTCTATAGGGGCCCCCAATCAGCCCCAGCATTTT. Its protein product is CASSPSIGAPNQPQHF.

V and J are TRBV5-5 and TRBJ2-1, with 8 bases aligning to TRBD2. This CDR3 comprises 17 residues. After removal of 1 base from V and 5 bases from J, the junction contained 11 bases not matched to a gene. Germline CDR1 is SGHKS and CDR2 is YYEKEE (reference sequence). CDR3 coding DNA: TGTGCCAGCAGCTTGAGCCCTCTAGGGACTAGAAACAATGAGCAGTTCTTC. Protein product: CASSLSPLGTRNNEQFF. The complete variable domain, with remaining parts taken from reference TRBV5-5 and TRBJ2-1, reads DAGVTQSPTHLIKTRGQQVTLRCSPISGHKSVSWYQQVLGQGPQFIFQYYEKEERGRGNFPDRFSARQFPNYSSELNVNALLLGDSALYLCASSLSPLGTRNNEQFFGPGTRLTVL.

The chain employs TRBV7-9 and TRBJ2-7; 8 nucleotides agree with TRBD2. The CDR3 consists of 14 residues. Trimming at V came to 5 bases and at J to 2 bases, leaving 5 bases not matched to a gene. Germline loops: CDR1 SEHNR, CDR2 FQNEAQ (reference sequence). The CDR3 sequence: CASSGTSGTYEQYF. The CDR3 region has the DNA TGTGCCAGCAGCGGAACTAGCGGAACCTACGAGCAGTACTTC.

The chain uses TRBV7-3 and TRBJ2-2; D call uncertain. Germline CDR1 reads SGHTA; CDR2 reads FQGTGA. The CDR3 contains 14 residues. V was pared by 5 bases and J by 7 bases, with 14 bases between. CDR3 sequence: CASSRPLESGELFF. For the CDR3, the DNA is TGTGCCAGCAGCCGCCCACTGGAAAGCGGGGAGCTGTTTTTT.

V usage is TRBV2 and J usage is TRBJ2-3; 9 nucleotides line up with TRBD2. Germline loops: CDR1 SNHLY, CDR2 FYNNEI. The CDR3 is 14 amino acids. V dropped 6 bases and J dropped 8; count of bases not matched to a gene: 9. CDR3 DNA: TGTGCCAGCAGGAGGAGTACTAGCGGGTTTACGCAGTATTTT. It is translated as CASRRSTSGFTQYF.

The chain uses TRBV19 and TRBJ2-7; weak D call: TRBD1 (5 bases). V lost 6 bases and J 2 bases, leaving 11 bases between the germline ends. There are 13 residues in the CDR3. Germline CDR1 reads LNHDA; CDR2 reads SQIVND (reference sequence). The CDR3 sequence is CASRAQGAYEQYF. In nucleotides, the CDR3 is TGTGCCAGTAGGGCGCAGGGCGCCTACGAGCAGTACTTC.

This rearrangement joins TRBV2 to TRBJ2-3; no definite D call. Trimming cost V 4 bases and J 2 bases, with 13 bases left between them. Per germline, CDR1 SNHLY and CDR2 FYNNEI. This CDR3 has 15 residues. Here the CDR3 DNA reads TGTGCCAGCAGTGTATTCCAAATAGACACAGATACGCAGTATTTT. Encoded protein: CASSVFQIDTDTQYF.

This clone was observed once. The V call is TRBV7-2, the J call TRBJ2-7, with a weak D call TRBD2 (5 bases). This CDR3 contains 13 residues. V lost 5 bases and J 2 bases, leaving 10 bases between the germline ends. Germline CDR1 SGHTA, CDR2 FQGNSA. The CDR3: CASSVDGAYEQYF. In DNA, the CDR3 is TGTGCCAGCAGCGTCGACGGGGCCTACGAGCAGTACTTC.